A single T cell receptor beta chain is shown here with its context. The antigen this receptor binds is unknown. No per-base quality is available; no much larger clone lies one base away. The sample's treatment or condition label, in plain terms: allogeneic hematopoietic cell transplantation with graft depleted of TCRalphabeta T cells and CD19 B cells. The transplant recipients were children given TCRalphabeta/CD19-depleted allogeneic hematopoietic cell grafts. This entry belongs to a study of T-cell reconstitution after alpha-beta-depleted transplantation in children listed by TCRdb under 2016. At the level of the whole study: The study quantitatively tracked T-cell immune reconstitution after TCRalphabeta/CD19-depleted allogeneic hematopoietic cell transplantation in children using TCR repertoire profiling.

Findings and caveats that apply to the study as a whole: The apparently early recovery of alphabetaT-cell counts about two months after transplant reportedly depended on only several hundred rapidly expanded clones that came from non-depleted graft cells. Hyperexpanded clone frequencies declined over subsequent months; after one year, T-cell counts and TCRbeta diversity were mostly attributed to newly produced T cells. The high TCRbeta diversity at day 60 in some patients was ascribed to recipient T cells and intrathymic progenitors that had survived conditioning.

The V and J ends are trimmed by 0 bases and 4 bases, leaving 11 bases between them. CDR1 SGHRS and CDR2 YFSETQ were looked up in the germline V gene. The CDR3 goes from the cysteine to the phenylalanine over 15 residues. Only the CDR3 DNA stays, 45 bases, in frame from base 1. Receptor amplification or capture employed PCR. The sequencer listed for this sample is Illumina HiSeq 2500. To normalize quantification of the TCRbeta repertoire, the TCR libraries were built with molecular barcoding that relied on unique molecular identifiers. TCRdb's own reprocessing of the public reads used fastp at Q25 and MiXCR and kept productive beta chains. Rows with one shared CDR3 protein collapse into an entry with the most common genes and DNA. This sample holds around 960,000 distinct CDR3 sequences; about 26% were observed only once. The ten largest clones capture about 28% of the sample.

Material: PBMCs, mostly from graft donor cells, obtained 360 days after TCRalphabeta/CD19-depleted stem cell transplant. The chain couples TRBV5-1 to TRBJ2-1; the best D guess is TRBD2, with 6 bases matching. This receptor was obtained from a boy younger than two who had a stem cell transplant for SCID, so the T cells may come from the graft donor. CDR3 protein: CASSLGAGYYNEQFF. The base sequence is TGCGCCAGCAGCTTGGGGGCGGGGTATTACAATGAGCAGTTCTTC.